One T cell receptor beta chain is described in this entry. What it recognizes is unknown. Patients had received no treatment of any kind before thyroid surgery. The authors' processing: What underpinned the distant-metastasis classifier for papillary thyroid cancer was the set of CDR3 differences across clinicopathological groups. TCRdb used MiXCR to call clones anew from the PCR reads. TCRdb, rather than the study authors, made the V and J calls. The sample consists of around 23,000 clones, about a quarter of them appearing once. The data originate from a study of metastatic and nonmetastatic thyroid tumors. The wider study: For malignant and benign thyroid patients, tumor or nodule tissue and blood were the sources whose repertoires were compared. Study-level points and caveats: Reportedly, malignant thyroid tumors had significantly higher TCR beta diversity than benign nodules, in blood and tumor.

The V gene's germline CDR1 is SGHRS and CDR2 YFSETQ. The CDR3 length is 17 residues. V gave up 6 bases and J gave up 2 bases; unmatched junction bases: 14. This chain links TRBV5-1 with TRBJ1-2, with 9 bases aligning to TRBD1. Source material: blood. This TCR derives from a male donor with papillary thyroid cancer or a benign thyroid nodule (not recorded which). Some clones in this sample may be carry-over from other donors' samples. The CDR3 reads CASTASFTGTGNYGYTF. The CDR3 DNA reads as TGCGCCAGCACCGCGTCTTTTACCGGGACAGGGAACTATGGCTACACCTTC.